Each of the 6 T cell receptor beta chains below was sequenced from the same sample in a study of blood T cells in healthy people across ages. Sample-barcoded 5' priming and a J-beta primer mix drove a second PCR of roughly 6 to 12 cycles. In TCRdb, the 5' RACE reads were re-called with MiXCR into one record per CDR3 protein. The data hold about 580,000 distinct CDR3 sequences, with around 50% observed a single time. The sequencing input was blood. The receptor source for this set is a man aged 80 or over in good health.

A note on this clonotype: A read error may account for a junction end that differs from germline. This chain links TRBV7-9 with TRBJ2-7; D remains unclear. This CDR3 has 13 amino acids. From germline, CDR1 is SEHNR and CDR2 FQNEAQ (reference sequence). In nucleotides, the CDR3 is TGCGCCAGCAGCCAGGAGCGCTCCTACGAGCAGTACTTC. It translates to CASSQERSYEQYF.

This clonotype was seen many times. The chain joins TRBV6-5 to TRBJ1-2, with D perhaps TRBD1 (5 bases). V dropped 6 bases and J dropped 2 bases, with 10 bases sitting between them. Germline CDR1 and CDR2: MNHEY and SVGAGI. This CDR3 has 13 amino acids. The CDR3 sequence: CASRRDGNYGYTF. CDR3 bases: TGTGCCAGCAGGAGGGACGGAAACTATGGCTACACCTTC.

The CDR3, as DNA: TGCAGTGCCCTTGGGGCAGCGGGAGATCGTTTAGGTACCAAAAACATTCAGTACTTC. It yields the protein CSALGAAGDRLGTKNIQYF. V is TRBV20-1 and J is TRBJ2-4; 8 nucleotides line up with TRBD2. The CDR3 has 19 amino acids. The V gene's germline CDR1 is DFQATT and CDR2 SNEGSKA (reference sequence). Trimming removed 6 bases from V and 2 bases from J; junction bases left unmatched: 21.

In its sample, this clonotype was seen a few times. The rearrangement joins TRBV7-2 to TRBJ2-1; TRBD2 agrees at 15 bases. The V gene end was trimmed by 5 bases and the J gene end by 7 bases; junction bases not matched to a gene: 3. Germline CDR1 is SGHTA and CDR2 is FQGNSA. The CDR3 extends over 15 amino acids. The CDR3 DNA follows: TGTGCCAGCAGCCGGACTAGCGGGAGGGAAAATGAGCAGTTCTTC. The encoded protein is CASSRTSGRENEQFF.

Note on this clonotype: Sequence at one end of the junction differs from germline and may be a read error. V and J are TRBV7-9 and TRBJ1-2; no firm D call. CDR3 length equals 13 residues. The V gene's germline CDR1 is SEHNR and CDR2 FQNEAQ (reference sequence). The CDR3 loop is CVSSLLANYGYTF. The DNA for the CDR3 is TGTGTCAGCAGCTTACTTGCTAACTATGGCTACACCTTC.

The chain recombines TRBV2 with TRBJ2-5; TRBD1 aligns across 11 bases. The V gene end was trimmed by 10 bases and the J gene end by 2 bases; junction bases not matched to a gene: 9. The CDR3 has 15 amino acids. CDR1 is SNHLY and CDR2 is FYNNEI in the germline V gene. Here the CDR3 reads CATPLRDRGQETQYF. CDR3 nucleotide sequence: TGTGCCACGCCCCTCCGGGACAGGGGGCAAGAGACCCAGTACTTC.